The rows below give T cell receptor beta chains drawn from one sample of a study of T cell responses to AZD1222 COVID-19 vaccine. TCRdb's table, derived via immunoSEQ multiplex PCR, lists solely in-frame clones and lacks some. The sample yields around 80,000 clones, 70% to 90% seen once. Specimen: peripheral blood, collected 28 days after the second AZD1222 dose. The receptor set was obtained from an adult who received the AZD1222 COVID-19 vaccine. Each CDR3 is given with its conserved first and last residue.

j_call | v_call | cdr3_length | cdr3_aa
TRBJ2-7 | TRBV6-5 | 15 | CASSDSGQISYEQYF
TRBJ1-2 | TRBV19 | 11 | CASSNNYGYTF
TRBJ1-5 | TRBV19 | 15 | CASSMPQVENQPQHF
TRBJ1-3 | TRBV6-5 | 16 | CASSYSRESSGNTIYF
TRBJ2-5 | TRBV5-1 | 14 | CASRSGRPQETQYF
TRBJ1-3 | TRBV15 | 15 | CATSSRLETGNTIYF
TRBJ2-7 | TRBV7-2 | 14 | CASSPPPTSSEQYF
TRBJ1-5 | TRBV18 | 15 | CASSPPPEGNQPQHF
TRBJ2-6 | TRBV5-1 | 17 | CASSSTSGTLGANVLTF
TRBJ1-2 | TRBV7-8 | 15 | CASSLGIQGGYGYTF
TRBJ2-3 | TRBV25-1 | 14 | CASSAGLYTDTQYF
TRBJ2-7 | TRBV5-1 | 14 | CASSLEVAEAPQYF
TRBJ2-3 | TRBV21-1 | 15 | CASSKAGGPGDTQYF
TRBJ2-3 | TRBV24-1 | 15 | CATSDSSGRADTQYF
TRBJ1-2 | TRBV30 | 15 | CAWSQSTGANYGYTF
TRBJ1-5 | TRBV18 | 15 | CASSPEGQGGQPQHF
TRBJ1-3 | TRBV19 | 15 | CASSGRGYGGNTIYF
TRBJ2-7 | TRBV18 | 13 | CASSPDLGGEQYF
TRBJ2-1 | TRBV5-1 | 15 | CASSLATGPYNEQFF
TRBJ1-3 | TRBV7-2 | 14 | CASSPDRAGNTIYF
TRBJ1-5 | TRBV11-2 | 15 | CASSKGTSQNQPQHF
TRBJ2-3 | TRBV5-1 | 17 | CASSSGQGTSGADTQYF
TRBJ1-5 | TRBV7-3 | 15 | CASSAGTGANQPQHF
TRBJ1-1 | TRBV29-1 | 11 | CSGESNTEAFF
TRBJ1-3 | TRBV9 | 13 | CASSATVGNTIYF
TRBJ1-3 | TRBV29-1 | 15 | CSVEGGTDSGNTIYF
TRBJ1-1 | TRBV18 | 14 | CASSPRRGDTEAFF
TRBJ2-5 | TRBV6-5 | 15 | CASSLRERGGETQYF
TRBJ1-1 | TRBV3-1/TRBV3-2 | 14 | CASSTHRENTEAFF
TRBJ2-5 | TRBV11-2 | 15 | CASSLVRVGGETQYF
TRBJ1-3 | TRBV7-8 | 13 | CASTLLNGNTIYF
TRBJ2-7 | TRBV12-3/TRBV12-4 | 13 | CASSLSRSYEQYF
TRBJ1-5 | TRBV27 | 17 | CASSLSRQGSSNQPQHF
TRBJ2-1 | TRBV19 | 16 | CASSQTGTSGEEEQFF
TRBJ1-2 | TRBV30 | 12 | CAWSTKQGGYTF
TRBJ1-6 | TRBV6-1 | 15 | CASSDTGTGRPPLHF
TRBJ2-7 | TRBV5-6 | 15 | CASRKKGRSSYEQYF
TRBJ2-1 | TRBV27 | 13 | CASSGEGPDEQFF
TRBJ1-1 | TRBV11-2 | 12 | CASSQEGTEAFF
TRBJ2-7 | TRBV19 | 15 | CASPGTSGDGYEQYF
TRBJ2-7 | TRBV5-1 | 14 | CASSLLLAGSEQYF
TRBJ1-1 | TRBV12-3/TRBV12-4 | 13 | CASSLLLGSEAFF
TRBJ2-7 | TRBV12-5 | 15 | CASGLPGQSSYEQYF
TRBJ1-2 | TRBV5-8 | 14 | CASSLERTGFGYTF
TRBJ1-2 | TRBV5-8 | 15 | CASSRGQSATDGYTF
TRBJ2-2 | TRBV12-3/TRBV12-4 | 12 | CASLRVSGELFF
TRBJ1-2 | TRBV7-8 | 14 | CASSLGQGDYGYTF
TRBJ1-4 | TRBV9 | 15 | CASSPQPGAVEKLFF
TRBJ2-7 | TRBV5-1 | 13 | CASRRTGLYEQYF
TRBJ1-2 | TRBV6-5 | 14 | CASNMGIMNYGYTF
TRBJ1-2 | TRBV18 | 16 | CASSPLGTGGDYGYTF
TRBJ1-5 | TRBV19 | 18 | CASSIGSTGGLSNQPQHF
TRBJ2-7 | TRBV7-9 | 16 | CASSPRQGRNSYEQYF
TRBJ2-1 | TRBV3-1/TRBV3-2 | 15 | CASSQGWEPYNEQFF
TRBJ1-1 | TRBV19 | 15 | CASSLQGRMNTEAFF
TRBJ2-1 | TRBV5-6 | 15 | CASSPAYSSYNEQFF
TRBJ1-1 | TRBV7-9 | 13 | CASSLALNTEAFF